The 23 T cell receptor beta chains below come from one sample, sequenced in a study of post-analysis software for immune sequencing data. What these receptors recognize is not known. The TCR beta cDNA libraries contained unique molecular identifiers. TCRdb re-analysed the PCR reads in MiXCR, keeping a single row per CDR3 protein. The sample has about 540,000 distinct CDR3 sequences; around 31% are singletons. Findings and caveats of the study: TRBV5-6, TRBV5-1 and TRBV20-1 were among several TRBV segments more frequent in patients than controls.

The sequenced sample consisted of blood. The receptor set was obtained from a girl aged 2-17 years with multiple sclerosis.

In its sample, this clonotype was seen a few times. The chain links TRBV5-6 to TRBJ1-1; D is unresolved. Germline assignment: CDR1 SGHDT and CDR2 YYEEEE. CDR3 length: 18 amino acids. V lost 0 bases, J lost 2 bases, and 20 bases lay in between. CDR3 sequence (DNA): TGTGCCAGCAGCTTGGAAGGCAGCTTAGGAGCGGAAAACACTGAAGCTTTCTTT. Translation gives CASSLEGSLGAENTEAFF.

This clonotype appeared a few times. V and J are TRBV6-6 and TRBJ2-7; 8 bases are shared with TRBD2. This CDR3 is built from 17 residues. The V and J ends lost 0 bases and 5 bases, in that order; junction bases with no gene match: 12. Looked up from germline, CDR1 is MNHNY and CDR2 is SVGAGI (reference sequence). The DNA for the CDR3 is TGTGCCAGCAGTTACTCGGTCGTCGGGGGGGAGCATGACGAGCAGTACTTC. It codes for CASSYSVVGGEHDEQYF.

The chain employs TRBV5-1 and TRBJ1-1; the D gene is possibly TRBD1 (5 bases). The V and J ends lost 0 bases and 7 bases respectively, with 7 bases between them. The germline V gene encodes CDR1 SGHRS and CDR2 YFSETQ. This CDR3 is 12 amino acids long. The CDR3 region is CASSLGGVEAFF. CDR3 bases: TGCGCCAGCAGCTTGGGAGGGGTTGAAGCTTTCTTT.

This clonotype showed up just a few times. V is TRBV7-6 and J is TRBJ2-3; 13 bases align to TRBD2. Germline CDR1 SGHVS, CDR2 FNYEAQ. The CDR3 consists of 19 residues. Trimming at V came to 10 bases and at J to 0 bases, leaving 16 bases not matched to a gene. CDR3 coding DNA: TGTGCCACCCCTCCAGGGCCCCGGACTAGCGGGGGAAGCACAGATACGCAGTATTTT. This translates into CATPPGPRTSGGSTDTQYF.

This rearrangement joins TRBV20-1 to TRBJ2-3; 12 bases align to TRBD2. The germline V gene encodes CDR1 DFQATT and CDR2 SNEGSKA (reference sequence). The CDR3 runs 15 residues. The ends lost 3 bases at V and 4 bases at J; junction bases unmatched: 5. CDR3 loop: CSASVTSGGADTQYF. CDR3 DNA: TGCAGTGCTAGCGTGACTAGCGGGGGTGCAGATACGCAGTATTTT.

J is TRBJ2-3 and V is TRBV20-1; TRBD2 matches 11 bases. V lost 5 bases and J lost 7; bases outside the gene matches: 8. CDR3 length: 14 amino acids. Germline V gives CDR1 DFQATT, CDR2 SNEGSKA (reference sequence). CDR3 nucleotides: TGCAGTGCTTTAACTAGCGGGGGCACCTATACGCAGTATTTT. This codes for CSALTSGGTYTQYF.

This clonotype was observed a handful of times. The chain links TRBV6-6 to TRBJ2-7; 7 bases align to TRBD1. V trimming: 6 bases; J trimming: 0 bases; junction bases outside the gene matches: 8. Germline assignment: CDR1 MNHNY and CDR2 SVGAGI (reference sequence). This CDR3 has 15 amino acids. DNA for the CDR3: TGTGCCAGCAGAAACGGACAGGCCAGCTCCTACGAGCAGTACTTC. Amino acids: CASRNGQASSYEQYF.

V and J are TRBV11-2 and TRBJ2-1; D call uncertain. V dropped 3 bases and J dropped 2 bases, with 11 bases sitting between them. The CDR3 consists of 15 residues. Germline values: CDR1 SGHAT, CDR2 FQNNGV. DNA of the CDR3: TGTGCCAGCAGCTTGGTGCCGACCCCCTACAATGAGCAGTTCTTC. This codes for CASSLVPTPYNEQFF.

The CDR3 region has the DNA TGTGCCAGCAGTTTATTTCAGCAGGGAACAGATACGCAGTATTTT. Protein product: CASSLFQQGTDTQYF. The chain employs TRBV27 and TRBJ2-3; D may be TRBD1 (5 bases). The CDR3 has 15 residues. V gave up 1 base and J gave up 3 bases, with 11 bases separating them. CDR1 is MNHEY, CDR2 SMNVEV, per germline (reference sequence).

This clonotype came up a few times. This chain joins TRBV7-2 and TRBJ2-5; tentative D call: TRBD2 (6 bases). V was cut by 7 bases and J by 5 bases, with 17 bases left in between. The length of the CDR3 is 14 residues. Germline V gives CDR1 SGHTA, CDR2 FQGNSA. The CDR3, as DNA: TGTGCCAGCAAAGAGGGGCGCGGGGACGAGACCCAGTACTTC. Translated, it gives CASKEGRGDETQYF.

V gene TRBV13 combines with J gene TRBJ1-1, with D hard to call. Between the trimmed V and J ends, which lost 9 bases and 0 bases, there was a span of 8 bases. Germline V CDR1 and CDR2: PRHDT, FYEKMQ (reference sequence). CDR3 length: 12 amino acids. CDR3 bases: TGTGCCAGGGGCGGGTTGAACACTGAAGCTTTCTTT. Translating it yields CARGGLNTEAFF. The full variable domain, rest sourced from reference TRBV13 and TRBJ1-1, is AAGVIQSPRHLIKEKRETATLKCYPIPRHDTVYWYQQGPGQDPQFLISFYEKMQSDKGSIPDRFSAQQFSDYHSELNMSSLELGDSALYFCARGGLNTEAFFGQGTRLTVV.

The chain couples TRBV4-2 to TRBJ1-4, with unresolved D. The CDR3 spans 12 residues. The germline gives CDR1 LGHNA, CDR2 YNFKEQ. The V gene lost 4 bases and the J gene lost 7 bases, with 7 bases spanning the gap. CDR3 nucleotide sequence: TGTGCCAGCAGCCCTCGTGGTGAAAAACTGTTTTTT. Amino acid sequence: CASSPRGEKLFF.

This clonotype has just a few counts. The rearrangement links TRBV29-1 to TRBJ2-4, with 9 bases matching TRBD2. The J call is in doubt because the DNA end fits TRBJ2-5 better. Germline-derived CDR1 and CDR2 are SQVTM and ANQGSEA. The CDR3 runs to 13 residues. The CDR3 spells CSVLAGAGETQYF. The CDR3 nucleotides read TGCAGCGTTTTAGCGGGGGCCGGGGAGACCCAGTACTTC.

This clonotype was seen a handful of times. The chain recombines TRBV20-1 with TRBJ2-7; 7 bases are shared with TRBD1. The CDR3 is 14 amino acids. The germline gives CDR1 DFQATT, CDR2 SNEGSKA (reference sequence). Trimming removed 8 bases from V and 4 bases from J; junction bases left unmatched: 14. CDR3 DNA: TGCAGTCTTCGACCGGGACAGAGAACTTACGAGCAGTACTTC. It is translated as CSLRPGQRTYEQYF.

The table lists this clonotype with a few counts. The J gene is TRBJ2-3, the V gene TRBV4-1, with TRBD2 identical over 7 bases. This CDR3 is built from 16 residues. Germline V gene lookup returns CDR1 MGHRA and CDR2 YSYEKL. With 4 bases clipped from V and 2 bases from J, the junction kept 9 bases outside the gene matches. The CDR3 loop reads CASSPGVAGLTDTQYF. The CDR3 nucleotides read TGCGCCAGCAGCCCGGGGGTAGCGGGCCTCACAGATACGCAGTATTTT.

The genes are TRBV5-1 and TRBJ2-7; TRBD1 aligns across 7 bases. The germline V gene encodes CDR1 SGHRS and CDR2 YFSETQ. The CDR3 totals 14 residues. Trimming removed 3 bases from V and 6 bases from J; junction bases left unmatched: 9. The CDR3 reads CASSSWDSPCEQYF. In nucleotides, the CDR3 is TGCGCCAGCAGCTCGTGGGACAGCCCCTGCGAGCAGTACTTC.

This clonotype has a handful of counts. CDR3 sequence (DNA): TGTGCCAGCAGTTACGTTTGGGGGGCCACTAATGAAAAACTGTTTTTT. Its translation is CASSYVWGATNEKLFF. The chain couples TRBV6-5 to TRBJ1-4, with D possibly matching TRBD1 (6 bases). The CDR3 is 16 residues long. V dropped 2 bases and J dropped 2 bases, with 12 bases sitting between them. Germline values: CDR1 MNHEY, CDR2 SVGAGI.

This clonotype has at least ten counts. This sequence joins TRBV4-1 and TRBJ2-7, with D hard to call. The CDR3 runs 17 residues. Trimming removed 1 base from V and 0 bases from J, with 16 bases in between. Germline loops: CDR1 MGHRA, CDR2 YSYEKL. CDR3 protein: CASSQVTRPQRSYEQYF. For the CDR3, the DNA is TGCGCCAGCAGCCAAGTAACCAGGCCCCAACGCTCCTACGAGCAGTACTTC.

This clonotype appeared a few times. The chain recombines TRBV12-3 or TRBV12-4 with TRBJ1-4; the match to TRBD1 covers 7 bases. The CDR3 sequence is 14 residues long. The V segment lost 7 bases and the J segment 7 bases; nucleotides outside the gene matches: 9. CDR3 in DNA: TGTGCCAGCACCCTGACAGGGTTCAGTGAAAAACTGTTTTTT. Encoded protein: CASTLTGFSEKLFF.

This chain joins TRBV7-9 and TRBJ2-7, with 8 bases matching TRBD1. The J call could be wrong; TRBJ2-5 is a better fit for the DNA end. This CDR3 has 15 amino acids. CDR1 and CDR2 from the germline V gene are SEHNR and FQNEAQ (reference sequence). CDR3 nucleotides: TGTGCCAGCAGTCGAAAGACAGGGGAATTAGAGACCCAGTACTTC. Protein product: CASSRKTGELETQYF.

Only a few counts were recorded for this clonotype. The rearrangement uses TRBV5-1 and TRBJ2-1; TRBD2 matches at 9 bases. This CDR3 comprises 15 residues. The V segment lost 1 base and the J segment 8 bases; nucleotides outside the gene matches: 7. Germline lookup yields CDR1 SGHRS and CDR2 YFSETQ. Here the CDR3 reads CASSLTGTSLDEQFF. The CDR3 DNA sequence: TGCGCCAGCAGCTTGACCGGGACTAGCCTCGATGAGCAGTTCTTC.

This clonotype has a handful of counts. CDR3 region: CSAPPSVKNEQFF. The CDR3 region has the DNA TGCAGTGCTCCCCCGAGCGTTAAGAATGAGCAGTTCTTC. The chain joins TRBV20-1 to TRBJ2-1; no reliable D call. This CDR3 has 13 residues. V lost 5 bases, J lost 7 bases, and 15 bases lay in between. Looked up from germline, CDR1 is DFQATT and CDR2 is SNEGSKA (reference sequence).

The chain combines TRBV2 with TRBJ2-3; perhaps D is TRBD1 or TRBD2 (5 bases each). Germline V gene lookup returns CDR1 SNHLY and CDR2 FYNNEI. The CDR3 totals 14 residues. The germline V and J ends were trimmed by 6 bases and 1 base, with 11 bases remaining between them. The CDR3 here is CASRGDLGTDTQYF. The CDR3 DNA follows: TGTGCCAGCAGGGGGGACCTAGGCACAGATACGCAGTATTTT.